This TCR beta chain appears in the sequencing data of a study of blood T cell repertoires in COVID-19. In assigning cohorts, the study relied on participant-reported clinical history. TCRdb's copy holds only in-frame clones and misses some; the assay was immunoSEQ multiplex PCR. The sample lists some 300,000 clones; roughly 90% were seen once. Sequencing was carried out using PBMCs or T cells enriched from blood (not recorded which). The clonotype was recovered from a woman in her twenties or thirties who had recovered from COVID-19.

The CDR3 here is CASSRQGLNEKLFF. CDR3 nucleotide sequence: TGTGCCAGCTCAAGACAGGGATTAAATGAAAAACTGTTTTTT. The chain links TRBV18 to TRBJ1-4; 7 nucleotides agree with TRBD1. V trimming: 5 bases; J trimming: 5 bases; junction bases outside the gene matches: 5. The CDR3 runs 14 residues. CDR1 KGHSH and CDR2 LQKENI come from the germline V gene.